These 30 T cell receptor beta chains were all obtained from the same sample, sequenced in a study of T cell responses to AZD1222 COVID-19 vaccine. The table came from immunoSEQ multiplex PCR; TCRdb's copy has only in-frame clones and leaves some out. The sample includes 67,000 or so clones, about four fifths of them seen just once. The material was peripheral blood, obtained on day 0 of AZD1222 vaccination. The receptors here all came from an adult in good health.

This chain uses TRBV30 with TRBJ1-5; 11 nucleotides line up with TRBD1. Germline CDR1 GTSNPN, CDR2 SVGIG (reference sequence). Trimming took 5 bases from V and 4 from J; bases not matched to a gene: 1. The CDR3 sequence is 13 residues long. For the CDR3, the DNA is TGTGCCTGGGGGACAGGGGGGAATCAGCCCCAGCATTTT. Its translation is CAWGTGGNQPQHF.

CDR3 in amino acids: CASSQDSPSSRGMPPNYGYTF. The CDR3 DNA follows: TGCGCCAGCAGCCAAGATAGCCCCTCCAGCAGGGGGATGCCGCCTAACTATGGCTACACCTTC. The chain recombines TRBV4-1 with TRBJ1-2; TRBD1 matches 7 bases. Germline values: CDR1 MGHRA, CDR2 YSYEKL. CDR3 length: 21 amino acids. With 0 bases clipped from V and 0 bases from J, the junction kept 19 bases outside the gene matches.

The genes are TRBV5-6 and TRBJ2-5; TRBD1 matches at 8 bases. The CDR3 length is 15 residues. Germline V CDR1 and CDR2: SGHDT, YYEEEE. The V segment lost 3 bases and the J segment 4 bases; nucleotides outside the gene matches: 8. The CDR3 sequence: CASSSPGGTGETQYF. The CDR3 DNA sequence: TGTGCCAGCAGCTCCCCAGGGGGCACGGGAGAGACCCAGTACTTC.

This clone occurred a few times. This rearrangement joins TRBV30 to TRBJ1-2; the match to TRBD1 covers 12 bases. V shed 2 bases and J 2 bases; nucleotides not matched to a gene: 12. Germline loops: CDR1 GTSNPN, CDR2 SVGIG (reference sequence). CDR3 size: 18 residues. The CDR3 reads CAWSRLRDRGLTNYGYTF. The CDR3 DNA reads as TGTGCCTGGAGTCGTCTCCGGGACAGGGGGCTTACGAACTATGGCTACACCTTC.

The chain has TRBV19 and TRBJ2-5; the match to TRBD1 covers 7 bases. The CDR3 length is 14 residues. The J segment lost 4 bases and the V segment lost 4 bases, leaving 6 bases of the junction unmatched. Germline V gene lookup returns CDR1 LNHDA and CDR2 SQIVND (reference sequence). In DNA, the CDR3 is TGTGCCAGTAGTAAGGGACAGCAACCAGAGACCCAGTACTTC. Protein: CASSKGQQPETQYF. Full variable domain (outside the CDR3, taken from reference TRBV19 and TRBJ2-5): DGGITQSPKYLFRKEGQNVTLSCEQNLNHDAMYWYRQDPGQGLRLIYYSQIVNDFQKGDIAEGYSVSREKKESFPLTVTSAQKNPTAFYLCASSKGQQPETQYFGPGTRLLVL.

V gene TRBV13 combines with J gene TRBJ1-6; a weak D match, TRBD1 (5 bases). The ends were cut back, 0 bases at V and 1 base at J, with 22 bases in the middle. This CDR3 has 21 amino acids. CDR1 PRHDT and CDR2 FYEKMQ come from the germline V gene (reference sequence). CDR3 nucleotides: TGTGCCAGCAGCTTAGGCCTCCCAGGGCGAGGGCCGAGGTCCTATAATTCACCCCTCCACTTT. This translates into CASSLGLPGRGPRSYNSPLHF.

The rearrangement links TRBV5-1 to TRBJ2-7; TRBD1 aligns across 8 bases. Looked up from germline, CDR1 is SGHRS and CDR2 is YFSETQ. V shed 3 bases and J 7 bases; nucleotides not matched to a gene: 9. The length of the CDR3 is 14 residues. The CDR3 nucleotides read TGCGCCAGCAGCTCAGGACAGGGCTCGTGGGAGCAGTACTTC. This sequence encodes CASSSGQGSWEQYF.

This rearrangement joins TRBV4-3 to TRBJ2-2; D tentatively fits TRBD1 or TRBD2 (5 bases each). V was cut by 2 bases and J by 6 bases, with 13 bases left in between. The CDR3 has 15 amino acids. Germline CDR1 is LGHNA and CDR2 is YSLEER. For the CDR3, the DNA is TGCGCCAGCAGCCAACACTTGGGGGTGGCCGGGGAGCTGTTTTTT. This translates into CASSQHLGVAGELFF.

DNA of the CDR3: TGTGCCAGCAGTTCCGGGACCGGGGATTTCGTCGGTGGCTACACCTTC. Its translation: CASSSGTGDFVGGYTF. This chain connects TRBV5-4 to TRBJ1-2; D may be TRBD1 (5 bases). Trimming cost V 5 bases and J 7 bases, with 24 bases left between them. The CDR3 runs 16 residues. Germline V gene sequence: CDR1 SGHNT, CDR2 YYREEE (reference sequence).

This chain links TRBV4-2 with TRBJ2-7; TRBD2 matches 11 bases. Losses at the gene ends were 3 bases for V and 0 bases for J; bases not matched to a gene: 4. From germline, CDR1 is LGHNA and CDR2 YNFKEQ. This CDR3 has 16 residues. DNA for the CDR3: TGTGCCAGCAGCCACCTCGGGACTAGCGGCTCCTACGAGCAGTACTTC. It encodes CASSHLGTSGSYEQYF.

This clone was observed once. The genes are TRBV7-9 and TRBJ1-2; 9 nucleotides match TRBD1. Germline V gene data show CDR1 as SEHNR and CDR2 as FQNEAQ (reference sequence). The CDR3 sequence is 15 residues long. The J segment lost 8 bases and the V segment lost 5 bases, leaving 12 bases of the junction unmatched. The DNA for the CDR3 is TGTGCCAGCAGCGGACGGACAGGGGTTTATCAAGGCTACACCTTC. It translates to CASSGRTGVYQGYTF.

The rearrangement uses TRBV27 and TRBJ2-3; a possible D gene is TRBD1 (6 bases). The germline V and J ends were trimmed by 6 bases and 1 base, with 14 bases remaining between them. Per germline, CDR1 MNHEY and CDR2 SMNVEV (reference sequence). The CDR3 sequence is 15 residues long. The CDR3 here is CASRIQGSGTDTQYF. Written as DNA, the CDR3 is TGTGCCAGCAGGATACAGGGAAGTGGCACAGATACGCAGTATTTT.

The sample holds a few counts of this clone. CDR3 sequence: CASSPTRGATNEKLFF. As DNA, the CDR3 is TGTGCCAGCAGCCCGACAAGGGGTGCAACTAATGAAAAACTGTTTTTT. This chain uses TRBV7-9 with TRBJ1-4; a possible D gene is TRBD1 (5 bases). Germline V gives CDR1 SEHNR, CDR2 FQNEAQ (reference sequence). V lost 5 bases, J lost 0 bases, and 13 bases lay in between. CDR3 length equals 16 residues.

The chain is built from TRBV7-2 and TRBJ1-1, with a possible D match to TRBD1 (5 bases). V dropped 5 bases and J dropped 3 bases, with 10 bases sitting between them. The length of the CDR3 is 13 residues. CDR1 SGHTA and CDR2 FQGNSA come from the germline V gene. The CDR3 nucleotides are TGTGCCAGCAGCCGGCAGGGAGACACTGAAGCTTTCTTT. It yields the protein CASSRQGDTEAFF. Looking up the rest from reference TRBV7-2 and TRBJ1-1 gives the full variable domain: GAGVSQSPSNKVTEKGKDVELRCDPISGHTALYWYRQSLGQGLEFLIYFQGNSAPDKSGLPSDRFSAERTGGSVSTLTIQRTQQEDSAVYLCASSRQGDTEAFFGQGTRLTVV.

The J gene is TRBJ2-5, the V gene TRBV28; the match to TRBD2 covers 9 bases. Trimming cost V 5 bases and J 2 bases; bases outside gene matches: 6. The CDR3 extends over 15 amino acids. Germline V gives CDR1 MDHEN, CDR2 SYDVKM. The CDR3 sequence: CASSSGGPPQETQYF. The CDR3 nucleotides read TGTGCCAGCAGTAGCGGGGGGCCTCCGCAAGAGACCCAGTACTTC.

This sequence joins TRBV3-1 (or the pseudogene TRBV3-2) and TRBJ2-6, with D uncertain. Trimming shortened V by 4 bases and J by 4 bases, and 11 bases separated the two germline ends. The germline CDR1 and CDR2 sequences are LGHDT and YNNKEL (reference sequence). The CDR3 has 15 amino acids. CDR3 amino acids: CASSRVIHGANVLTF. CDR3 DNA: TGTGCCAGCAGCCGCGTCATCCACGGGGCCAACGTCCTGACTTTC.

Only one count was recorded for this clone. This chain's CDR3 is CASTRRRVELNGYTF. CDR3 in DNA: TGTGCCAGCACTCGACGGCGTGTAGAATTGAATGGCTACACCTTC. The V gene is TRBV2, the J gene TRBJ1-2, with D unresolved. The CDR3 is 15 amino acids. V dropped 7 bases and J dropped 6 bases, with 21 bases sitting between them. Germline V gene sequence: CDR1 SNHLY, CDR2 FYNNEI.

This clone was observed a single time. CDR3 DNA: TGTGCCAGCAGTGAAAGGAGGGTACACGGGACCCAGTACTTC. Protein: CASSERRVHGTQYF. The chain uses TRBV2 and TRBJ2-5, with D maybe TRBD2 (6 bases). Germline lookup yields CDR1 SNHLY and CDR2 FYNNEI. CDR3 length: 14 amino acids. With 2 bases removed from V and 7 bases from J, the gap between germline ends came to 14 bases.

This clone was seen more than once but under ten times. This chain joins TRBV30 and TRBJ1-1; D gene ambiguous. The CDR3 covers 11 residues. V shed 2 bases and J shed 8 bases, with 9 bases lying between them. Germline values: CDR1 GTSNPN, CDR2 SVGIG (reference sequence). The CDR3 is CAWSPLREAFF. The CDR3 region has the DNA TGTGCCTGGAGTCCCCTGAGGGAAGCTTTCTTT.

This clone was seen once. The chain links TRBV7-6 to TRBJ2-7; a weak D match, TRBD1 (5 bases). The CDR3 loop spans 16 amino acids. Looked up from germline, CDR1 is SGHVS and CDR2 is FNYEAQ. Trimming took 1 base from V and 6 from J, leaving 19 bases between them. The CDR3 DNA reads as TGTGCCAGCAGCTTAGGGCAGGGTAGGTTAGCTGGCGAGCAGTACTTC. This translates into CASSLGQGRLAGEQYF.

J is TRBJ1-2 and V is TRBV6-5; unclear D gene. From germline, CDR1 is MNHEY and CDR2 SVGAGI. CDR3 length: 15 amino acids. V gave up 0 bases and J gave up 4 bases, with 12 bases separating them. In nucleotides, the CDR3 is TGTGCCAGCAGTTACTCAGCAAATTCTGGCTATGGCTACACCTTC. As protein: CASSYSANSGYGYTF.

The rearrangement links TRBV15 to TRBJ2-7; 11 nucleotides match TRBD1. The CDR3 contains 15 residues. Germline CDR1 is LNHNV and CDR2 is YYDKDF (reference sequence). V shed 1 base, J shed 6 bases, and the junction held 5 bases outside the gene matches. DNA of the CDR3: TGTGCCACCAGCAGAGCGGGGACAGGGGGTACCGAGCAGTACTTC. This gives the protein CATSRAGTGGTEQYF.

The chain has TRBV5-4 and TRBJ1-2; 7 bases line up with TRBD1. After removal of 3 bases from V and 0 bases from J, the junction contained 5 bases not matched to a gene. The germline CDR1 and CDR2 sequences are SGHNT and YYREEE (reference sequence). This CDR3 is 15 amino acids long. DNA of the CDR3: TGTGCCAGCAGCTCCGGGACAGCAGCTAACTATGGCTACACCTTC. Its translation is CASSSGTAANYGYTF.

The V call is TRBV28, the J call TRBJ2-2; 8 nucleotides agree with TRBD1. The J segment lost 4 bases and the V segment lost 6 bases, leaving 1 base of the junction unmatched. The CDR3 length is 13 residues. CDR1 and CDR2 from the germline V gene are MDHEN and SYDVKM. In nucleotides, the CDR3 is TGTGCCAGCAGGACAGGGGTCACCGGGGAGCTGTTTTTT. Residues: CASRTGVTGELFF.

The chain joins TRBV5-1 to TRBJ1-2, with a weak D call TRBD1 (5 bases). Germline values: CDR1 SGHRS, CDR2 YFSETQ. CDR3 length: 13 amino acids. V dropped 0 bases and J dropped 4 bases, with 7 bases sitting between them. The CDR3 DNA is TGCGCCAGCAGCTTGGTGGGGGGCTATGGCTACACCTTC. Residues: CASSLVGGYGYTF.

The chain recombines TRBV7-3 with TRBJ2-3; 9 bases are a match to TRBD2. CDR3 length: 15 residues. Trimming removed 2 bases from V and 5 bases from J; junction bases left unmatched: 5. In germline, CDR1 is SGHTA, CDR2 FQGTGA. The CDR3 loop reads CASSLWGLAQDTQYF. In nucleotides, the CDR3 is TGTGCCAGCAGCTTATGGGGACTAGCCCAAGATACGCAGTATTTT.

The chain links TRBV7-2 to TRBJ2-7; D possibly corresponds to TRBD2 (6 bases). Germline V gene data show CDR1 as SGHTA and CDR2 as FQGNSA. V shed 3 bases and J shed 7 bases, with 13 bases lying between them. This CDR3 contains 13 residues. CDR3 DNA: TGTGCCAGCAGCTTTCCGGGGGAGAGGGAGCAGTACTTC. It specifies CASSFPGEREQYF.

This chain's CDR3 is CASSQSRPGNTIYF. The CDR3 region has the DNA TGCGCCAGCAGTCAAAGTAGGCCTGGAAACACCATATATTTT. The J gene is TRBJ1-3, the V gene TRBV5-1; no reliable D call. In germline, CDR1 is SGHRS, CDR2 YFSETQ. The CDR3 spans 14 residues. Trimming stripped 5 bases from V and 2 bases from J, with 11 bases between.

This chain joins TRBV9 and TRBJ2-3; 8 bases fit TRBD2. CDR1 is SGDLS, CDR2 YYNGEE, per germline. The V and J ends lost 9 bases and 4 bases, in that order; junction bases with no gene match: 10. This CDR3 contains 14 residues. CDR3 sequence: CATSLGGGSDTQYF. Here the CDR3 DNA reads TGTGCCACAAGCTTGGGCGGGGGGTCAGATACGCAGTATTTT.

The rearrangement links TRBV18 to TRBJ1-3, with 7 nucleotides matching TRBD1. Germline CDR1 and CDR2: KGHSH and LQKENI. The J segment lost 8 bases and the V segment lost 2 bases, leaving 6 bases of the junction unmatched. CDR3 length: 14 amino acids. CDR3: CASSPGTALDTIYF. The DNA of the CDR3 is TGTGCCAGCTCACCAGGGACAGCTCTGGACACCATATATTTT.